This TCR beta chain was documented in a study of shared clonotypes between healthy human individuals (TCRdb year 2020). Regarding the complete study: Three men and two women, aged 18 to 49 years, made up the cohort. Each donor's leukapheresis produced roughly between about 0.9 and 9.5 billion PBMCs. Blood TCR repertoires of about 5 healthy adults were deeply sequenced to estimate repertoire size and the extent of clonotype sharing between individuals. Per donor, three plates each were used for CD4 naive and CD4 memory, two for CD8 naive, and one for CD8 memory. To increase sequencing depth and limit assay-specific biases, TCR repertoire library preparation and sequencing were carried out by different laboratories using diverse techniques.

Turning to this clone: Its antigen is not yet known. Nothing much larger sits one base from this clone, and base qualities are not available.

What the authors observed across the whole study: Compared with non-shared clonotypes, clonotypes shared by all four sorted-subset donors had higher generation probabilities. Because the study included a small number of donors, the genetic and exposure-history diversity represented was limited. Larger estimated clonotype richness was generally found for naive subsets than for memory subsets. Pairwise subsampling indicated that sequencing depth was expected to affect the degree of clonotype sharing among donors. Sharing across a handful of donors was observed for about 5% of naive CD4, over 3% of naive CD8, 2.3% of memory CD4, and roughly 0.43% of memory CD8 clonotypes. Rarefaction of sorted-subset datasets indicated incomplete sequencing despite the large sequencing depth. Sampling was restricted to blood, and TCR repertoires in tissues likely differ from the TCR repertoires found in blood.

Using the deep immunoSEQ assay, multiplex PCR amplified TCR CDR3 regions from genomic DNA. Genomic DNA extracted from each cell subset was distributed evenly over all wells of several immunoSEQ 96-well plates, and each plate served as one replicate. Each replicate PCR for sorted subsets received roughly 200 ng genomic DNA, equal to about 30,000 T cell genomes. The purified libraries were quantified using a Qubit 3.0 fluorometer, sized with a Bioanalyzer 2100, and then quantified again using the KAPA Library Quantification kit. A separate single-read 150-cycle Illumina NextSeq 550 flow cell was used to sequence each immunoSEQ 96-well plate. Per the source publication's procedure: The immunoSEQ output contained only junctional sequences without quality scores, so filtering could not match that applied to full-length reads. To assign V/J genes and CDR3, sequences were annotated against IMGT germline references using PyIR, a Python wrapper for IgBLAST v1.9. Any read was removed if the V/J assignment was weak (E-value above 1e-6), the CDR3 was missing, or the read contained stop codons, out-of-frame junctions, or ambiguous translated residues. V3J clonotypes were defined as sequences sharing the same inferred V gene, J gene, and CDR3 amino acid sequence. Percentage overlap between repertoires was computed as shared unique clonotypes divided by the size of the smaller repertoire. Repertoire richness was assessed with RTK rarefaction, the Chao1 estimator, and Recon v2.1 estimates of unobserved clonotypes. OLGA was used to compute generation probabilities for all TCRbeta clonotypes that the gDNA method yielded from a few donors. The immuneACCESS repertoire file appears here via TCRdb, limited to in-frame rearrangements. These files lack a portion of the clones; in checked studies, under half of the deficit traces to unresolved V genes, and the cause of the others is not known. Clonal size and the V and J genes are those of that table, whereas D and trimming came from the DNA. The sample table holds over 850,000 clones, of which about 80% were seen once. The ten most abundant clones make up 0.6% to 0.75% of the sample.

The donors were healthy, HIV-negative adults who had no recently reported acute infections or vaccinations. Only Caucasian adults living in Nashville, Tennessee, USA were represented among the donors. CD4+ T cells were enriched by magnetic negative selection; naive cells were then positively selected on CD45RA, and the negative fraction formed the memory subset. After blood collection by leukapheresis, PBMCs were isolated using Ficoll-Histopaque density gradient centrifugation and then cryopreserved in the vapor phase of liquid nitrogen. Analytical flow cytometry was used to check the purity and quantity of every magnetically sorted T cell population. Genomic DNA was isolated from every sorted fraction and measured by UV absorbance on a Nanodrop 2000c. CDR1 and CDR2 (MNHEY, SMNVEV) derive from the germline V gene (reference sequence). Cut back by 0 bases and 1 base, the V and J ends lie 15 bases apart. The cysteine opens and the phenylalanine closes a CDR3 of 17 amino acids. Only the CDR3 part of the read is kept: 51 bases, read in frame from the first base.

The rearrangement combines TRBV27 with TRBJ1-1; perhaps TRBD1 is the D gene, with 5 bases matching. The sequenced material came from memory CD4+ T cells from PBMCs. Interpreted using the paper, the cell subset or site label stands for: CD45RA-negative fraction. This sequence was found in a man younger than 30 in good health. Some clones in this sample may be carry-over from other donors' samples. The CDR3 corresponds to CASSLSGWGRRNTEAFF. Read as DNA, the sequence is TGTGCCAGCAGTTTATCGGGCTGGGGACGGAGGAACACTGAAGCTTTCTTT.